Listed below are T cell receptor beta chains from one sample, sequenced in a study of T cells after yellow fever vaccination. TCRdb re-derived calls from the 5' RACE reads in MiXCR, one entry per CDR3 protein. The sample has 500,000 to 550,000 distinct CDR3 sequences; 21% are singletons. Sequenced here: PBMCs, sampled 20 to 25 days after the first yellow fever vaccination. The source of these receptors is a man aged 18-30 years who received the YFV17D yellow fever vaccine. CDR3s include the opening cysteine and the closing phenylalanine or tryptophan. A D gene is named only where the DNA matches it firmly. Expanded clones get a size class; other rows say once, few or many, or leave the size out.

>TRBD1|TRBJ1-2|few|TRBV7-6
CASSFRQGATFFYGYTF
TGTGCCAGCAGTTTCAGACAGGGGGCGACCTTTTTTTATGGCTACACCTTC
>.|TRBJ2-7|many|TRBV2
CASSPLPGDEQYF
TGTGCCAGCAGTCCACTGCCGGGGGATGAGCAGTACTTC
>TRBD1|TRBJ1-3|few|TRBV5-1
CASSPPFRQGRNTIYF
TGCGCCAGCAGCCCTCCTTTCCGACAGGGGAGAAACACCATATATTTT
>.|TRBJ2-4|few|TRBV7-2
CASSPTGNIQYF
TGTGCCAGCAGTCCTACGGGGAACATTCAGTACTTC
>.|TRBJ2-2|few|TRBV6-5
CASSYSASTGELFF
TGTGCCAGCAGTTACAGCGCCTCCACCGGGGAGCTGTTTTTT
>.|TRBJ1-2|few|TRBV19
CASARRDGVTF
TGTGCCAGCGCCCGTCGGGATGGAGTAACCTTC
>.|TRBJ1-1|.|TRBV6-2/TRBV6-3
CASSYTHREAFF
TGTGCCAGCAGTTACACCCACAGGGAAGCTTTCTTT
>TRBD1|TRBJ1-6|.|TRBV9
CASSVGQGATNSPLHF
TGTGCCAGCAGCGTAGGGCAGGGGGCCACCAATTCACCCCTCCACTTT
>.|TRBJ1-1|.|TRBV12-3/TRBV12-4
CASSFNRLTEAFF
TGTGCCAGCAGTTTTAACAGGCTCACTGAAGCTTTCTTT
>.|TRBJ2-5|few|TRBV20-1
CSARDRLGEETQYF
TGCAGTGCTAGAGACAGACTAGGGGAAGAGACCCAGTACTTC
>.|TRBJ2-1|.|TRBV12-3/TRBV12-4
CASSFRQHNEQFF
TGTGCCAGCAGTTTCCGACAGCACAATGAGCAGTTCTTC
>.|TRBJ2-7|few|TRBV7-3
CASSSTGPPYEQYF
TGTGCCAGCAGCTCGACAGGTCCCCCCTACGAGCAGTACTTC
>.|TRBJ2-3|many|TRBV7-9
CASSLPADTQYF
TGTGCCAGCAGCTTACCCGCAGATACGCAGTATTTT